This T cell receptor beta chain was found in a study of T cell repertoires in cytomegalovirus infection (dated by TCRdb to between 2018 and 2021). A note on the overall study: Donor HLA type was relevant to the analysis, because carriage of CMV infection together with the matching HLA type was indicated by public TCR beta signatures.

There are many counts of this clonotype. There is no known antigen for this receptor. Base qualities are not at hand, and no much larger clone is one base apart. Sequenced using an Illumina HiSeq 1500. TCRdb itself trimmed the public reads at Q25 with fastp, ran MiXCR and retained productive beta chains. Rows with one shared CDR3 protein collapse into an entry with the most common genes and DNA. This sample gives fewer than 550,000 distinct CDR3 sequences in total; approximately 15% of them show up just once. The top ten clones comprise under 30% of the sample. Cut back by 6 bases and 7 bases, the V and J ends lie 19 bases apart. From the cysteine through the phenylalanine, the CDR3 covers 15 amino acids. Kept here is only the CDR3 DNA, which spans 45 bases and is read in frame from base 1. General conclusions and limits of the study: In both this cohort and an independent cohort of several hundred donors, the cumulative frequency of public TCR beta family members distinguished carriers of CMV infection plus the relevant HLA type. The ex vivo response was dominated by HLA-C-restricted CMV-specific TCR beta clonotypes, and the single most frequent clonotype in two of eight donors was supplied by these HLA-C-restricted clonotypes.

Sequencing was performed on CD8+ T cells from PBMCs. This sequence uses TRBV12-3 or TRBV12-4 and TRBJ1-3; TRBD1 might be the D gene, on 6 matching bases. The clonotype originates from a human donor in good health (CMV status not recorded). Some clones in this sample may be carry-over from other donors' samples. The CDR3 reads as follows: CASSQTGRLANTIYF. The DNA reads TGTGCCAGCAGCCAAACAGGGAGACTGGCGAACACCATATATTTT.